A single sample is the source of the 20 T cell receptor beta chains below, sequenced in a study of T cell repertoires in cytomegalovirus infection (dated by TCRdb to between 2019 and 2020). TCRdb lists the instrument as Illumina HiSeq 1500. Starting from the raw public reads, TCRdb applied fastp trimming at Q25, assembled clones with MiXCR and retained in-frame beta chains. A single entry per CDR3 protein holds the most common genes and DNA from its merged rows. This sample lists roughly 760,000 distinct CDR3 sequences; less than 40% were detected once. The ten top clones hold around 2.8% of the sample. The specimen sequenced was PBMCs. The receptors derive from a human donor in good health (CMV status not recorded). Some clones in this sample may be carry-over from other donors' samples.

In regard to this clonotype: A much bigger clone sits one base away, suggesting this may be a read error. V gene TRBV12-3 or TRBV12-4 combines with J gene TRBJ2-1; D is perhaps TRBD1 or TRBD2 (7 bases each). The CDR3 contains 17 residues. The CDR3 nucleotides are TGTGCCAGCAATCCTCAGGGGGGGGGCCCGCGGCGAAATGAGCAGTTATTC. Encoded protein: CASNPQGGGPRRNEQLF.

This clonotype was detected only a few times. This sequence joins TRBV6-5 and TRBJ2-1; D might be TRBD1 (7 bases). Germline V gene sequence: CDR1 MNHEY, CDR2 SVGAGI. The germline V and J ends were trimmed by 4 bases and 7 bases, with 14 bases remaining between them. This CDR3 is built from 14 residues. The CDR3 loop reads CASSSRDSRNEQFF. For the CDR3, the DNA is TGTGCCAGCAGTTCGCGGGACAGTAGGAATGAGCAGTTCTTC.

The V call is TRBV19, the J call TRBJ2-2; 15 nucleotides line up with TRBD2. The CDR3 sequence is 17 residues long. Germline trimming cut 6 bases from V and 6 bases from J; bases unmatched to any gene: 8. Germline values: CDR1 LNHDA, CDR2 SQIVND (reference sequence). DNA of the CDR3: TGTGCCAGTAGCCACCTCGGGACTAGCGGGAGGTCCGGGGAGCTGTTTTTT. Its protein product is CASSHLGTSGRSGELFF.

This clonotype was found a few times. The chain links TRBV20-1 to TRBJ2-7, with D perhaps given as TRBD1 or TRBD2 (5 bases each). In germline, CDR1 is DFQATT, CDR2 SNEGSKA (reference sequence). Deletions cut 3 bases from V and 7 bases from J, with 19 bases between. This CDR3 comprises 14 residues. CDR3 residues: CSARGPSRLKEQYF. In nucleotides, the CDR3 is TGCAGTGCTAGGGGACCGTCCCGTCTAAAGGAGCAGTACTTC.

The V call is TRBV10-3, the J call TRBJ2-7; possibly TRBD2 for D (5 bases). CDR1 is ENHRY and CDR2 is SYGVKD in the germline V gene. V was trimmed by 6 bases and J by 6 bases, leaving 18 bases between them. The CDR3 has 14 amino acids. CDR3 nucleotides: TGTGCCATCAGAACCGGGTCTCAAGGAGGCGAGCAGTACTTC. This gives the protein CAIRTGSQGGEQYF.

In its sample, this clonotype was seen a few times. The chain combines TRBV19 with TRBJ1-2; 9 bases map to TRBD1. Germline CDR1 reads LNHDA; CDR2 reads SQIVND (reference sequence). Germline trimming cut 5 bases from V and 4 bases from J; bases unmatched to any gene: 8. The CDR3 has 15 residues. CDR3 amino acids: CASSFGQGITYGYTF. DNA of the CDR3: TGTGCCAGTAGTTTCGGACAGGGGATTACCTATGGCTACACCTTC.

This clonotype was recorded once. The rearrangement joins TRBV6-5 to TRBJ2-1; 9 nucleotides agree with TRBD2. The CDR3 extends over 13 amino acids. Germline CDR1 and CDR2: MNHEY and SVGAGI. Trimming cost V 7 bases and J 7 bases; bases outside gene matches: 5. In DNA form, the CDR3 reads TGTGCCAGCATGGGACTAGCACCGAATGAGCAGTTCTTC. Protein sequence: CASMGLAPNEQFF.

CDR3 protein: CASSIALGTTEAFF. The CDR3 DNA reads as TGTGCCAGTAGTATAGCTCTCGGTACCACTGAAGCTTTCTTT. The chain is built from TRBV19 and TRBJ1-1; no reliable D call. CDR3 length: 14 residues. The ends were cut back, 1 base at V and 4 bases at J, with 10 bases in the middle. Germline V lookup: CDR1 LNHDA, CDR2 SQIVND (reference sequence).

As regards this clonotype: A read error may account for a junction end that differs from germline. The rearrangement joins TRBV11-2 to TRBJ2-3; the D gene is possibly TRBD2 (7 bases). The germline gives CDR1 SGHAT, CDR2 FQNNGV. The CDR3 has 16 amino acids. The CDR3 region has the DNA TGTGCCAGCAGCTTAGATGGGGGGGGGGGCACAGATACGAAGTATTTT. It encodes CASSLDGGGGTDTKYF.

Points on this clonotype: The CDR3 does not close with the conserved phenylalanine or tryptophan, likely indicating a read error. This chain connects TRBV7-3 to TRBJ2-1, with D perhaps matching TRBD1 or TRBD2 (6 bases each). Germline lookup yields CDR1 SGHTA and CDR2 FQGTGA. V lost 4 bases to trimming and J lost 9 bases, with 13 bases between them. The CDR3 sequence is 13 residues long. The CDR3 DNA is TGTGCCAGCAGCTCGGGGGCTGGTCCTGAGCAGTTCTTA. It encodes CASSSGAGPEQFL.

This clonotype was found a few times. The rearrangement uses TRBV12-3 or TRBV12-4 and TRBJ1-3; no firm D call. The V end lost 5 bases, the J end lost 0 bases, and 8 bases lay between the germline ends. CDR3 size: 14 residues. The CDR3 reads CASSGRYSGNTIYF. The DNA of the CDR3 is TGTGCCAGCAGTGGACGGTACTCTGGAAACACCATATATTTT.

This chain links TRBV19 with TRBJ2-3, with a weak D call TRBD1 (5 bases). This CDR3 comprises 15 residues. Trimming pared 7 bases from V and 2 bases from J, leaving 16 bases between. CDR1 is LNHDA, CDR2 SQIVND, per germline (reference sequence). The CDR3 bases are TGTGCCAGTACTAAGGGGCCAGCGATCACAGATACGCAGTATTTT. Protein: CASTKGPAITDTQYF.

A few counts support this clonotype. This chain uses TRBV28 with TRBJ2-4, with unresolved D. The CDR3 sequence is 12 residues long. With 2 bases removed from V and 6 bases from J, the gap between germline ends came to 5 bases. Germline V gene lookup returns CDR1 MDHEN and CDR2 SYDVKM. The CDR3 reads CASSLAGNIQYF. The CDR3 nucleotides read TGTGCCAGCAGTTTAGCTGGAAACATTCAGTACTTC.

The V gene is TRBV20-1, the J gene TRBJ2-2; D is ambiguous. Trimming stripped 5 bases from V and 7 bases from J, with 17 bases between. The CDR3 has 14 residues. The germline CDR1 and CDR2 sequences are DFQATT and SNEGSKA (reference sequence). The CDR3 region has the DNA TGCAGTGCTTTAGGACCCAGCATAAACGGGGAGCTGTTTTTT. Translation gives CSALGPSINGELFF.

Only a few counts were recorded for this clonotype. The genes are TRBV20-1 and TRBJ1-2, with D unresolved. The CDR3 length is 14 residues. V shed 3 bases and J shed 6 bases, with 17 bases lying between them. Germline loops: CDR1 DFQATT, CDR2 SNEGSKA (reference sequence). CDR3 amino acids: CSASPSLRKNGYTF. Written as DNA, the CDR3 is TGCAGTGCTAGTCCATCGCTGCGGAAGAATGGCTACACCTTC.

V is TRBV5-1 and J is TRBJ2-7; weak D call: TRBD2 (6 bases). V was shortened by 0 bases and J by 3 bases, with 13 bases between the two germline ends. The CDR3 is 15 residues long. Germline V gives CDR1 SGHRS, CDR2 YFSETQ. CDR3 coding DNA: TGCGCCAGCAGCTTGGAGGCTAGCGCCAACTACGAGCAGTACTTC. It is translated as CASSLEASANYEQYF.

The CDR3 region is CASSLSVDSNQPQHF. The CDR3 nucleotides are TGTGCCAGCTCACTTTCCGTGGATAGCAATCAGCCCCAGCATTTT. V and J are TRBV18 and TRBJ1-5; no reliable D call. The CDR3 extends over 15 amino acids. V gave up 4 bases and J gave up 0 bases, with 10 bases separating them. Germline V gene sequence: CDR1 KGHSH, CDR2 LQKENI. The full variable domain, rest sourced from reference TRBV18 and TRBJ1-5, is NAGVMQNPRHLVRRRGQEARLRCSPMKGHSHVYWYRQLPEEGLKFMVYLQKENIIDESGMPKERFSAEFPKEGPSILRIQQVVRGDSAAYFCASSLSVDSNQPQHFGDGTRLSIL.

The chain recombines TRBV3-1 with TRBJ1-2; D not resolved. The V gene's germline CDR1 is LGHDT and CDR2 YNNKEL (reference sequence). V lost 4 bases and J lost 5, with 14 bases in between. This CDR3 is built from 14 residues. The chain's CDR3 is CASSPIGRGYGYTF. Written as DNA, the CDR3 is TGTGCCAGCAGCCCTATCGGACGGGGATATGGCTACACCTTC.

This clonotype was seen a handful of times. J is TRBJ2-7 and V is TRBV28; 11 nucleotides agree with TRBD2. The ends lost 5 bases at V and 9 bases at J; junction bases unmatched: 12. CDR1 and CDR2 from the germline V gene are MDHEN and SYDVKM. The CDR3 is 15 residues long. CDR3 loop: CASSDYSGRGVGQYF. In DNA form, the CDR3 reads TGTGCCAGCAGTGATTATAGCGGGAGGGGGGTCGGGCAGTACTTC.

In this sample, this clonotype turned up many times. J is TRBJ2-3 and V is TRBV20-1; possibly TRBD1 for D (6 bases). The germline V gene has CDR1 DFQATT and CDR2 SNEGSKA (reference sequence). This CDR3 spans 14 amino acids. V was shortened by 6 bases and J by 5 bases, with 18 bases between the two germline ends. The CDR3 DNA reads TGCAGTGCCACAGAGACCGTCAGGGGAGATACGCAGTATTTT. Protein product: CSATETVRGDTQYF.